This is a list of T cell receptor beta chains from one sample in a study of blood T cell repertoires in COVID-19. Some clones are missing from TCRdb's copy, which holds only in-frame ones; the method was immunoSEQ multiplex PCR. The profile shows around 100,000 clones, approximately 93% of them singletons. The material sequenced was peripheral blood. These TCRs come from a middle-aged man with active COVID-19. The CDR3 runs from the conserved cysteine through the conserved F or W. Each record gives: D gene, V gene, clone size, J gene, CDR3 protein, CDR3 DNA. D genes are given only for firm matches. The listing skips clone size in some rows; elsewhere it reads once, few, many or a size class.

NA	TRBV12-3/TRBV12-4	NA	TRBJ2-5	CASSTDSEETQYF	TGTGCCAGCAGTACCGACTCGGAAGAGACCCAGTACTTC
TRBD1	TRBV11-3	NA	TRBJ2-5	CASSPQGAGQETQYF	TGTGCCAGCAGCCCTCAGGGGGCAGGGCAAGAGACCCAGTACTTC
TRBD1	TRBV30	NA	TRBJ1-1	CAWSLWTGGGTEAFF	TGTGCCTGGAGTCTTTGGACAGGAGGGGGCACTGAAGCTTTCTTT
NA	TRBV7-8	NA	TRBJ1-1	CASSLHARVSNTEAFF	TGTGCCAGCAGCTTACATGCACGAGTATCGAACACTGAAGCTTTCTTT
NA	TRBV5-1	NA	TRBJ2-4	CASSLEAGNIQYF	TGCGCCAGCAGCTTGGAGGCAGGTAACATTCAGTACTTC
TRBD2	TRBV3-1/TRBV3-2	NA	TRBJ2-3	CASSQRLAGGADTQYF	TGTGCCAGCAGCCAGCGACTAGCGGGAGGAGCAGATACGCAGTATTTT
TRBD2	TRBV2	NA	TRBJ2-5	CATDSGRRQETQYF	TGTGCCACCGATAGCGGGAGAAGACAAGAGACCCAGTACTTC
NA	TRBV3-1/TRBV3-2	NA	TRBJ1-2	CASSPFPGPNYGYTF	TGTGCCAGCAGCCCCTTCCCCGGTCCTAACTATGGCTACACCTTC
TRBD1	TRBV7-8	NA	TRBJ1-5	CASSSQGQGILEPQHF	TGTGCCAGCAGCTCTCAGGGACAGGGGATTTTAGAGCCCCAGCATTTT
NA	TRBV3-1/TRBV3-2	NA	TRBJ2-3	CASSRTDTDTQYF	TGTGCCAGCAGCCGGACAGACACAGATACGCAGTATTTT
NA	TRBV3-1/TRBV3-2	NA	TRBJ2-3	CASSQHTDTQYF	TGTGCCAGCAGCCAACACACAGATACGCAGTATTTT
TRBD1	TRBV5-1	NA	TRBJ2-1	CASSPTGSHREQFF	TGCGCCAGCAGCCCGACAGGGTCACACCGTGAGCAGTTCTTC
TRBD2	TRBV6-2/TRBV6-3	NA	TRBJ2-3	CASSSYWSSGGDFTDTQYF	TGTGCCAGCAGTTCTTATTGGTCTAGCGGGGGGGACTTCACAGATACGCAGTATTTT
NA	TRBV3-1/TRBV3-2	once	TRBJ1-2	CASSQGTKVSDGYTF	TGTGCCAGCAGCCAAGGGACAAAGGTCTCGGATGGCTACACCTTC
NA	TRBV6-2/TRBV6-3	NA	TRBJ2-3	CASSFQGYTQYF	TGTGCCAGCAGTTTCCAGGGTTATACGCAGTATTTT
NA	TRBV7-6	NA	TRBJ1-6	CASSFTPGDSPLHF	TGTGCCAGCAGCTTCACACCAGGGGATTCACCCCTCCACTTT